One and the same sample provided the 26 T cell receptor beta chains below, sequenced in a study of T-cell reconstitution after alpha-beta-depleted transplantation in children. It was with unique molecular identifiers that the TCRbeta library was prepared. A single record per CDR3 protein comes from TCRdb applying MiXCR to the PCR reads. The table has 600,000 to 700,000 distinct CDR3 sequences, approximately 14% seen once; the top ten hold around 0.79%. The specimen comprised PBMCs, sampled before TCRalphabeta/CD19-depleted stem cell transplant. The receptors were gathered from a girl aged 2 to 10 with congenital amegakaryocytic thrombocytopenia, due to receive a stem cell transplant.

This clonotype was recorded a few times. The chain links TRBV4-1 to TRBJ1-4, with D possibly being TRBD1 (6 bases). The CDR3 has 17 residues. V was cut by 5 bases and J by 0 bases, with 16 bases left in between. Germline values: CDR1 MGHRA, CDR2 YSYEKL. The CDR3, as DNA: TGCGCCAGCAGCGTCGGTCAGGGGTGGGCAACTAATGAAAAACTGTTTTTT. Residues: CASSVGQGWATNEKLFF.

The V call is TRBV20-1, the J call TRBJ2-6, with D perhaps given as TRBD1 or TRBD2 (5 bases each). V gave up 6 bases and J gave up 1 base, with 16 bases separating them. The germline CDR1 and CDR2 sequences are DFQATT and SNEGSKA (reference sequence). CDR3 size: 16 residues. The CDR3: CSAPRETVSGANVLTF. CDR3 coding DNA: TGCAGTGCCCCCAGGGAGACGGTTTCTGGGGCCAACGTCCTGACTTTC.

The chain carries TRBV4-2 and TRBJ1-1; a weak D match, TRBD1 (5 bases). Trimming removed 4 bases from V and 1 base from J, with 13 bases in between. This CDR3 comprises 15 residues. The germline V gene has CDR1 LGHNA and CDR2 YNFKEQ. The CDR3 nucleotides are TGTGCCAGCAGCCGCTACTCGACAGAGAACACTGAAGCTTTCTTT. Protein product: CASSRYSTENTEAFF.

In its sample, this clonotype was seen many times. The chain carries TRBV3-1 and TRBJ2-7; D might be TRBD2 (5 bases). Germline V gene lookup returns CDR1 LGHDT and CDR2 YNNKEL (reference sequence). Trimming shortened V by 0 bases and J by 5 bases, and 11 bases separated the two germline ends. This CDR3 has 14 residues. For the CDR3, the DNA is TGTGCCAGCAGCCAAGAAGACTATTTCCACGAGCAGTACTTC. Its protein is CASSQEDYFHEQYF.

V is TRBV28 and J is TRBJ2-7, with 8 positions matching TRBD1. This CDR3 is 16 amino acids long. CDR1 is MDHEN, CDR2 SYDVKM, per germline. Unmatched junction bases numbered 14, after V lost 6 bases and J lost 4 bases. This CDR3 is CASSRISDRAQYEQYF. The CDR3 coding sequence is TGTGCCAGCAGCCGCATTTCGGACAGGGCCCAATACGAGCAGTACTTC.

The chain links TRBV18 to TRBJ1-1; D call uncertain. This CDR3 comprises 14 residues. V lost 5 bases, J lost 4 bases, and 14 bases lay in between. Germline CDR1 and CDR2: KGHSH and LQKENI. CDR3 coding DNA: TGTGCCAGCTCAGCCTCCGGGGTTGGCACTGAAGCTTTCTTT. Translation: CASSASGVGTEAFF.

This clonotype occurred many times. The chain combines TRBV29-1 with TRBJ2-3, with TRBD2 identical over 7 bases. CDR3 size: 15 residues. V trimming: 1 base; J trimming: 2 bases; junction bases outside the gene matches: 6. From germline, CDR1 is SQVTM and CDR2 ANQGSEA. CDR3 in DNA: TGCAGCGTTGAAGGCCTAGCGGATAACACAGATACGCAGTATTTT. Translated, it gives CSVEGLADNTDTQYF.

The chain couples TRBV3-1 to TRBJ2-5, with no clear D. The CDR3 has 13 residues. The germline V gene encodes CDR1 LGHDT and CDR2 YNNKEL (reference sequence). The germline V and J ends were trimmed by 5 bases and 7 bases, with 14 bases remaining between them. CDR3 sequence reads: CASSSALFGTQYF. The CDR3 DNA sequence: TGTGCCAGCAGCTCAGCCTTGTTCGGGACCCAGTACTTC.

This clonotype has a count of ten or more. This chain uses TRBV15 with TRBJ2-3; D is unclear. The CDR3 sequence is 16 residues long. Trimming cost V 5 bases and J 6 bases, with 21 bases left between them. Germline V gene data show CDR1 as LNHNV and CDR2 as YYDKDF (reference sequence). The CDR3 loop is CATSSRQIWSSDTQYF. The CDR3 nucleotides are TGTGCCACCAGCTCCCGTCAAATTTGGTCGTCGGATACGCAGTATTTT.

The CDR3 is CASSLALAGRFDEQFF. CDR3 DNA sequence: TGCGCCAGCAGCTTGGCTCTAGCGGGAAGATTCGATGAGCAGTTCTTC. V usage is TRBV5-1 and J usage is TRBJ2-1; 9 bases line up with TRBD2. The CDR3 covers 16 residues. J lost 8 bases, V lost 0 bases, and 9 bases had no gene match. Looked up from germline, CDR1 is SGHRS and CDR2 is YFSETQ.

This clonotype was detected ten times or more. The V call is TRBV20-1, the J call TRBJ1-5; 9 bases fit TRBD1. V gave up 5 bases and J gave up 4 bases; unmatched junction bases: 6. The CDR3 has 14 residues. Germline CDR1 is DFQATT and CDR2 is SNEGSKA (reference sequence). The CDR3 DNA reads TGCAGTGCTCTCATAGGACAGGGGAATCAGCCCCAGCATTTT. As protein: CSALIGQGNQPQHF.

This clonotype was recorded many times. The chain combines TRBV5-1 with TRBJ2-3, with 10 bases fitting TRBD1. The CDR3 contains 17 residues. Trimming took 0 bases from V and 2 from J; bases not matched to a gene: 6. Germline V gives CDR1 SGHRS, CDR2 YFSETQ. As DNA, the CDR3 is TGCGCCAGCAGCTTGGTTTGGGGACAGGGGAACACAGATACGCAGTATTTT. Translation gives CASSLVWGQGNTDTQYF.

CDR3 sequence: CASHRLAGAGEQFF. CDR3 DNA sequence: TGTGCCAGCCATCGACTAGCGGGAGCCGGTGAGCAGTTCTTC. The gene calls are TRBV30 and TRBJ2-1, with TRBD2 matching over 12 bases. Germline V lookup: CDR1 GTSNPN, CDR2 SVGIG (reference sequence). The CDR3 extends over 14 amino acids. With 8 bases clipped from V and 9 bases from J, the junction kept 11 bases outside the gene matches.

The chain has TRBV12-3 or TRBV12-4 and TRBJ1-3; D is uncertain. The CDR3 extends over 15 amino acids. V lost 5 bases and J lost 0, with 11 bases in between. The CDR3 protein is CASSQQQFSGNTIYF. The CDR3 region has the DNA TGTGCCAGCAGTCAACAACAATTCTCTGGAAACACCATATATTTT.

The chain combines TRBV5-1 with TRBJ2-5; D call uncertain. Trimming took off 0 bases at V and 4 bases at J, with 13 bases between the two ends. Germline CDR1 and CDR2: SGHRS and YFSETQ. The CDR3 extends over 15 amino acids. The CDR3 reads CASSLARPYRETQYF. The DNA for the CDR3 is TGCGCCAGCAGCTTGGCTAGACCCTATCGAGAGACCCAGTACTTC. Drawing the rest from reference TRBV5-1 and TRBJ2-5, the complete variable domain is KAGVTQTPRYLIKTRGQQVTLSCSPISGHRSVSWYQQTPGQGLQFLFEYFSETQRNKGNFPGRFSGRQFSNSRSEMNVSTLELGDSALYLCASSLARPYRETQYFGPGTRLLVL.

With regard to this clonotype: A single base separates this from a much larger clone, so it may be a read error. The genes are TRBV20-1 and TRBJ2-1, with D perhaps being TRBD1 or TRBD2 (5 bases each). There are 15 residues in the CDR3. Germline CDR1 DFQATT, CDR2 SNEGSKA (reference sequence). V lost 6 bases to trimming and J lost 8 bases, with 23 bases between them. The CDR3 is CSAPGRIPFTDEQFF. The CDR3 DNA reads TGCAGTGCCCCGGGGCGAATACCCTTTACTGATGAGCAGTTCTTC.

This chain uses TRBV20-1 with TRBJ2-1; 11 bases match TRBD2. CDR3 size: 16 residues. Germline V gives CDR1 DFQATT, CDR2 SNEGSKA (reference sequence). V shed 0 bases, J shed 7 bases, and the junction held 8 bases outside the gene matches. The CDR3 protein is CSARDTLAGVRNEQFF. Here the CDR3 DNA reads TGCAGTGCTAGAGATACACTAGCGGGAGTTAGAAATGAGCAGTTCTTC.

The chain is built from TRBV7-2 and TRBJ2-1; 8 bases match TRBD2. With 1 base clipped from V and 4 bases from J, the junction kept 6 bases outside the gene matches. CDR1 and CDR2 from the germline V gene are SGHTA and FQGNSA. The CDR3 spans 16 residues. The CDR3 nucleotides read TGTGCCAGCAGCTTAGGGGTATCTAGCGGGTACAATGAGCAGTTCTTC. Translation gives CASSLGVSSGYNEQFF. The variable domain in full, with the rest retrieved from reference TRBV7-2 and TRBJ2-1, is GAGVSQSPSNKVTEKGKDVELRCDPISGHTALYWYRQSLGQGLEFLIYFQGNSAPDKSGLPSDRFSAERTGGSVSTLTIQRTQQEDSAVYLCASSLGVSSGYNEQFFGPGTRLTVL.

This clonotype was seen a few times. The chain joins TRBV3-1 to TRBJ2-7; D remains ambiguous. Germline V gene data show CDR1 as LGHDT and CDR2 as YNNKEL (reference sequence). Trimming cost V 1 base and J 2 bases, with 9 bases left between them. This CDR3 has 14 residues. The CDR3 loop reads CASSQGAAAYEQYF. In DNA, the CDR3 is TGTGCCAGCAGCCAAGGCGCAGCCGCCTACGAGCAGTACTTC.

This clonotype was recorded a few times. The V gene is TRBV20-1, the J gene TRBJ2-1; TRBD1 matches 9 bases. The V segment lost 6 bases and the J segment 7 bases; nucleotides outside the gene matches: 10. The CDR3 contains 14 residues. Germline CDR1 DFQATT, CDR2 SNEGSKA (reference sequence). The CDR3 nucleotides are TGCAGTGCAACTCCGGGACAGGGATTTAATGAGCAGTTCTTC. Its translation: CSATPGQGFNEQFF.

This clonotype showed up just a few times. The chain is built from TRBV7-8 and TRBJ2-4; D perhaps matches TRBD1 (5 bases). The CDR3 runs to 14 residues. V gave up 5 bases and J gave up 7 bases, with 15 bases separating them. The germline V gene encodes CDR1 SGHVS and CDR2 FQNEAQ. The CDR3 region has the DNA TGTGCCAGCAGCGCCGACAGTCTTGGGAACATTCAGTACTTC. It translates to CASSADSLGNIQYF. The full variable domain, in which reference TRBV7-8 and TRBJ2-4 provide the parts outside the CDR3, is GAGVSQSPRYKVAKRGQDVALRCDPISGHVSLFWYQQALGQGPEFLTYFQNEAQLDKSGLPSDRFFAERPEGSVSTLKIQRTQQEDSAVYLCASSADSLGNIQYFGAGTRLSVL.

The chain combines TRBV30 with TRBJ1-1; D gene ambiguous. Deletions cut 2 bases from V and 7 bases from J, with 8 bases between. CDR3 length: 11 residues. Germline V gene data show CDR1 as GTSNPN and CDR2 as SVGIG (reference sequence). The DNA for the CDR3 is TGTGCCTGGAGTACTGGCCTTGAAGCTTTCTTT. This translates into CAWSTGLEAFF.

This clonotype was counted ten times or more. This chain links TRBV20-1 with TRBJ2-5; the D is unclear. Germline values: CDR1 DFQATT, CDR2 SNEGSKA (reference sequence). Trimming took 6 bases from V and 9 from J, leaving 23 bases between them. The CDR3 totals 14 residues. Here the CDR3 DNA reads TGCAGTGCCGGTCTAGGTGGAGCTCTAAGGTCCCAGTACTTC. It encodes CSAGLGGALRSQYF.

In its sample, this clonotype was seen many times. The J gene is TRBJ2-1, the V gene TRBV20-1, with 9 bases aligning to TRBD2. Per germline, CDR1 DFQATT and CDR2 SNEGSKA (reference sequence). Trimming at V came to 2 bases and at J to 2 bases, leaving 7 bases not matched to a gene. This CDR3 contains 16 residues. This chain's CDR3 is CSARSIAGVAYNEQFF. CDR3 coding DNA: TGCAGTGCTAGATCCATAGCGGGAGTAGCCTACAATGAGCAGTTCTTC.

The rearrangement uses TRBV10-3 and TRBJ2-2; 10 nucleotides line up with TRBD2. With V trimmed by 6 bases and J by 3 bases, 7 bases remained unmatched. Germline CDR1 is ENHRY and CDR2 is SYGVKD. There are 16 residues in the CDR3. This CDR3 is CAISSTSGADTGELFF. CDR3 sequence (DNA): TGTGCCATCAGCTCAACTAGCGGGGCCGACACCGGGGAGCTGTTTTTT.

This clonotype was seen a handful of times. The chain recombines TRBV3-1 with TRBJ2-1; 8 bases align to TRBD2. The CDR3 is 15 residues long. In germline, CDR1 is LGHDT, CDR2 YNNKEL (reference sequence). The ends lost 4 bases at V and 3 bases at J; junction bases unmatched: 5. The CDR3, as DNA: TGTGCCAGCAGCCCCCGGGAGGGCCACTACAATGAGCAGTTCTTC. Residues: CASSPREGHYNEQFF.